The present T cell receptor (beta chain) was sequenced within a study of T cell repertoires in cytomegalovirus infection. Study details: Signatures in public TCR beta sequences pointed to both CMV infection and matching HLA type.

Germline loops: CDR1 SQVTM, CDR2 ANQGSEA. The CDR3 covers 14 residues. The ends were cut back, 3 bases at V and 6 bases at J, with 17 bases in the middle. This clonotype was recorded a few times. What it binds is unknown. Regarding the study as a whole: The cumulative frequency of public TCR beta families identified carriers of CMV plus the relevant HLA.

A single record per CDR3 protein comes from TCRdb applying MiXCR to the reads. In the table there are about 130,000 distinct CDR3 sequences, approximately 9.2% of which are singletons. The specimen sequenced was PBMCs. This receptor was obtained from a human donor in good health (CMV status not recorded). Some clones in this sample may be carry-over from other donors' samples. The chain has TRBV29-1 and TRBJ1-2; D possibly corresponds to TRBD1 (6 bases). The CDR3 DNA reads TGCAGCGTTGACCGACAGGCTGTCTGGCATGGCTACACCTTC. This sequence encodes CSVDRQAVWHGYTF.